This TCR beta chain was captured by sequencing in a study of T cells after yellow fever vaccination. Germline CDR1 DFQATT, CDR2 SNEGSKA (reference sequence). The CDR3 has 13 residues. Between the trimmed V and J ends, which lost 0 bases and 2 bases, there was a span of 7 bases. This clonotype was observed many times. Using its own MiXCR run on the 5' RACE reads, TCRdb lists one record per CDR3 protein. The profile covers about 58,000 distinct CDR3 sequences, with approximately 5.7% appearing a single time and 31% taken by the ten largest. The sequence was collected from a man between 18 and 29 years old who received the YFV17D yellow fever vaccine. V gene TRBV20-1 combines with J gene TRBJ2-5; D ambiguous. This specimen was PBMCs, either bulk or a sorted T-cell subset (CD4+, CD8+, memory, or dextramer-sorted; not recorded which), taken on the day of the yellow fever booster vaccination. CDR3 sequence reads: CSARDLQQETQYF. The CDR3 nucleotides are TGCAGTGCTAGAGATCTGCAGCAAGAGACCCAGTACTTC.